This T cell receptor beta chain comes out of a study of blood T cell repertoires in COVID-19. J lost 4 bases, V lost 4 bases, and 4 bases had no gene match. The CDR3 covers 14 residues. The germline CDR1 and CDR2 sequences are MDHEN and SYDVKM. Assay: immunoSEQ multiplex PCR; the TCRdb copy retains only in-frame clones and omits some. The sample consists of approximately 170,000 clones, about 91% of them appearing once. Specimen: PBMCs or T cells enriched from blood (not recorded which). The receptor's source is a young woman who had recovered from COVID-19. The chain carries TRBV28 and TRBJ1-2; 9 positions agree with TRBD1. This chain's CDR3 is CASSYGQGTYGYTF. In DNA form, the CDR3 reads TGTGCCAGCAGTTATGGACAGGGGACCTATGGCTACACCTTC.